The T cell receptor (beta chain) under discussion was sequenced for a study of T cells in Graves' hyperthyroidism and ophthalmopathy. Amplification yielded TCR beta CDR3 regions, with RNA transcripts as the source. First-round RT-PCR targeting the TCR CDR3 was performed with the HTBI primer set. TCRdb used MiXCR to reprocess the multiplex PCR reads, holding one entry per CDR3 protein. The sample holds 550,000 to 800,000 distinct CDR3 sequences, roughly 17% seen once. There are many counts of this clonotype. The CDR3 sequence is 16 residues long. The V gene's germline CDR1 is SGHVS and CDR2 FQNEAQ. V lost 2 bases to trimming and J lost 4 bases, with 12 bases between them.

The V gene is TRBV7-8, the J gene TRBJ1-6; TRBD1 is a possible D gene (5 bases). What was sequenced was blood. The receptor was derived from a middle-aged man with Graves' hyperthyroidism. The CDR3 reads CASSLQGHDYNSPLHF. CDR3 DNA: TGTGCCAGCAGCTTACAAGGACACGATTATAATTCACCCCTCCACTTT.